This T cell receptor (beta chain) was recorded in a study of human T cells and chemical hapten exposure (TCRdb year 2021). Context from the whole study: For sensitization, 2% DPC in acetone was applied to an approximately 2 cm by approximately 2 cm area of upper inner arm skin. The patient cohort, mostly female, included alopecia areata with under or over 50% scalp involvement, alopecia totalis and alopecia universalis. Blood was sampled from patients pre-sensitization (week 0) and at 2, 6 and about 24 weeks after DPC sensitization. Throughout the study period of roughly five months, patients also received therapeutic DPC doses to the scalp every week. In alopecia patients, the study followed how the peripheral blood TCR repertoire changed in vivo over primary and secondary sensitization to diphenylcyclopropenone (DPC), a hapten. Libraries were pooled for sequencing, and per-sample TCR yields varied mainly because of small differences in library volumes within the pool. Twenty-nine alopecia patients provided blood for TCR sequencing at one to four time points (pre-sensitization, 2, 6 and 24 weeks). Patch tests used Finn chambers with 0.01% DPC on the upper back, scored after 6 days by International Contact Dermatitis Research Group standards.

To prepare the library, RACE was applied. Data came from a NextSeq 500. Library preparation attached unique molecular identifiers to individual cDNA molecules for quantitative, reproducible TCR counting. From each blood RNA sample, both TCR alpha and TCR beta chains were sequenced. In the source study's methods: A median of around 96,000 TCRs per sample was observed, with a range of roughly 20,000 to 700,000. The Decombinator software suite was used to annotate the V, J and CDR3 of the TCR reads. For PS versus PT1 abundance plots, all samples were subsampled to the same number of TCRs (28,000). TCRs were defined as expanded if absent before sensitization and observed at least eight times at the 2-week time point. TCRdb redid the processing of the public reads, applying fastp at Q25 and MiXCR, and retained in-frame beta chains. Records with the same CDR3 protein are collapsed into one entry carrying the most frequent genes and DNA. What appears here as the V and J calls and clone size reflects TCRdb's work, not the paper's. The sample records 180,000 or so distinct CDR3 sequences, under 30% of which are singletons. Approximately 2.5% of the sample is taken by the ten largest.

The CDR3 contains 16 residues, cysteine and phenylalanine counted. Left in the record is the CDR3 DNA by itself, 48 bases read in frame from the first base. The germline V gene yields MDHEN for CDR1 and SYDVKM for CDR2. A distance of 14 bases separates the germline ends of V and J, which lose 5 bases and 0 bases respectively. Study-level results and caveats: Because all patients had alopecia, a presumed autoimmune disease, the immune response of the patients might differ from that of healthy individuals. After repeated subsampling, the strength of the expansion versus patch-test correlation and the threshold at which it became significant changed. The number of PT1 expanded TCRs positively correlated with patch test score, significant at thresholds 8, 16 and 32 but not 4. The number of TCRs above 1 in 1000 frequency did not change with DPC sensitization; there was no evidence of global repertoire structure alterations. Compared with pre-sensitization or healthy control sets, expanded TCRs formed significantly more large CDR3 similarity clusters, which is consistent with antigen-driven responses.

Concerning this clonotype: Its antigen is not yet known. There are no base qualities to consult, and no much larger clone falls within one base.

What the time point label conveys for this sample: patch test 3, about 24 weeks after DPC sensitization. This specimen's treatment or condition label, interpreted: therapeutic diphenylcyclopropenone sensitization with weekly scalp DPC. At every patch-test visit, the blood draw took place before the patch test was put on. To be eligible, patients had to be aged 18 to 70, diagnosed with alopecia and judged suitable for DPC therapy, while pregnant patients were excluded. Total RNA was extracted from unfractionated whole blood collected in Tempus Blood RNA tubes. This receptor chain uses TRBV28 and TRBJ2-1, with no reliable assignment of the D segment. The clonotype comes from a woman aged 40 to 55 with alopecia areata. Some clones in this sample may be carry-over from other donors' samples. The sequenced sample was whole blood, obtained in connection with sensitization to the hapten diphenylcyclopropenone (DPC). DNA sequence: TGTGCCAGCAGTCGCCAGCCCCGACTCTCCTACAATGAGCAGTTCTTC. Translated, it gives CASSRQPRLSYNEQFF.